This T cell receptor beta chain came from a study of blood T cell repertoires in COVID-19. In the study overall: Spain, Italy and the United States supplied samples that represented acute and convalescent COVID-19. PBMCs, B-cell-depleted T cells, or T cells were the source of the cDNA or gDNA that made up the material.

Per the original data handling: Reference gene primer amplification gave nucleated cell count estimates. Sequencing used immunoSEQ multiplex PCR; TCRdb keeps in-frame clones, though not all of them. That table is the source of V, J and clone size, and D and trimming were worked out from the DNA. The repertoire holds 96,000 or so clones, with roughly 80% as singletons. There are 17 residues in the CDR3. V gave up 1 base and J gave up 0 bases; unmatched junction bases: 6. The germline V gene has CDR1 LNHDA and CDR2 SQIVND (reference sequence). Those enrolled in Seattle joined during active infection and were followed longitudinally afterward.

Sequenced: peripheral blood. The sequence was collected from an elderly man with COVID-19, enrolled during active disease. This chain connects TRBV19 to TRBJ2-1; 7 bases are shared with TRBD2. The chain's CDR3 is CASSIVPRGSSYNEQFF. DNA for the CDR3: TGTGCCAGTAGTATAGTTCCGCGGGGGAGCTCCTACAATGAGCAGTTCTTC.